Described below is a single T cell receptor beta chain sequence and its context. The table came from immunoSEQ multiplex PCR; TCRdb's copy has only in-frame clones and leaves some out. The sample records roughly 190,000 clones, 60% to 85% being singletons. This sample is drawn from a study of blood T cell repertoires in COVID-19. Study information: PBMCs, B-cell-depleted T cells, or T cells provided the cDNA or gDNA that made up the material.

This TCR was sampled from a woman between 45 and 65 years old with active or convalescent COVID-19. The sample was peripheral blood.

The CDR3 sequence is CASSMSGTAYGYTF. For the CDR3, the DNA is TGTGCCAGCAGCATGTCCGGGACTGCCTATGGCTACACCTTC. The J gene is TRBJ1-2, the V gene TRBV5-6; weak D call: TRBD1 (5 bases). The CDR3 loop spans 14 amino acids. Between the trimmed V and J ends, which lost 4 bases and 4 bases, there was a span of 14 bases. CDR1 is SGHDT and CDR2 is YYEEEE in the germline V gene.